The clone carrying this TCR beta chain appeared a few times. This entry comes from a study of blood T cell repertoires in COVID-19. Sequencing used immunoSEQ multiplex PCR; TCRdb keeps in-frame clones, though not all of them. The sample records roughly 350,000 clones, approximately 91% being singletons. V shed 0 bases, J shed 4 bases, and the junction held 3 bases outside the gene matches. The germline CDR1 and CDR2 sequences are SGDLS and YYNGEE. The CDR3 is 15 amino acids. The receptor's source is a woman aged 70-85 years with COVID-19, enrolled during active disease. Specimen: peripheral blood. This chain links TRBV9 with TRBJ1-2, with 10 bases identical to TRBD1. CDR3 amino acids: CASSVEDRGAYGYTF. CDR3 sequence (DNA): TGTGCCAGCAGCGTAGAGGACAGGGGGGCCTATGGCTACACCTTC.